This paragraph reports one T cell receptor beta chain. Its target is unknown. The data were obtained in a study of lymphopenia after photon versus proton radiotherapy. Study-level findings and limits: Post-nadir TCR diversity decline inversely tracked overall survival among those who died.

Libraries were prepared by immunoSEQ multiplex PCR; TCRdb keeps only in-frame clonotypes and omits some of them. The sample has 70,000 or so clones, just under 95% seen once. CDR1 and CDR2 (germline): SGHKS, YYEKEE (reference sequence). The CDR3 is 15 residues long. Trimming took 4 bases from V and 3 from J, leaving 14 bases between them. The source is a woman aged 40 to 55 with cholangiocarcinoma. The J gene is TRBJ2-1, the V gene TRBV5-5, with a weak D call TRBD1 (7 bases). The source material was peripheral blood, sampled from a patient treated with photon-based radiotherapy. CDR3 residues: CASSPEGDSYNEQFF. DNA for the CDR3: TGTGCCAGCAGCCCGGAGGGGGACAGCTACAATGAGCAGTTCTTC.